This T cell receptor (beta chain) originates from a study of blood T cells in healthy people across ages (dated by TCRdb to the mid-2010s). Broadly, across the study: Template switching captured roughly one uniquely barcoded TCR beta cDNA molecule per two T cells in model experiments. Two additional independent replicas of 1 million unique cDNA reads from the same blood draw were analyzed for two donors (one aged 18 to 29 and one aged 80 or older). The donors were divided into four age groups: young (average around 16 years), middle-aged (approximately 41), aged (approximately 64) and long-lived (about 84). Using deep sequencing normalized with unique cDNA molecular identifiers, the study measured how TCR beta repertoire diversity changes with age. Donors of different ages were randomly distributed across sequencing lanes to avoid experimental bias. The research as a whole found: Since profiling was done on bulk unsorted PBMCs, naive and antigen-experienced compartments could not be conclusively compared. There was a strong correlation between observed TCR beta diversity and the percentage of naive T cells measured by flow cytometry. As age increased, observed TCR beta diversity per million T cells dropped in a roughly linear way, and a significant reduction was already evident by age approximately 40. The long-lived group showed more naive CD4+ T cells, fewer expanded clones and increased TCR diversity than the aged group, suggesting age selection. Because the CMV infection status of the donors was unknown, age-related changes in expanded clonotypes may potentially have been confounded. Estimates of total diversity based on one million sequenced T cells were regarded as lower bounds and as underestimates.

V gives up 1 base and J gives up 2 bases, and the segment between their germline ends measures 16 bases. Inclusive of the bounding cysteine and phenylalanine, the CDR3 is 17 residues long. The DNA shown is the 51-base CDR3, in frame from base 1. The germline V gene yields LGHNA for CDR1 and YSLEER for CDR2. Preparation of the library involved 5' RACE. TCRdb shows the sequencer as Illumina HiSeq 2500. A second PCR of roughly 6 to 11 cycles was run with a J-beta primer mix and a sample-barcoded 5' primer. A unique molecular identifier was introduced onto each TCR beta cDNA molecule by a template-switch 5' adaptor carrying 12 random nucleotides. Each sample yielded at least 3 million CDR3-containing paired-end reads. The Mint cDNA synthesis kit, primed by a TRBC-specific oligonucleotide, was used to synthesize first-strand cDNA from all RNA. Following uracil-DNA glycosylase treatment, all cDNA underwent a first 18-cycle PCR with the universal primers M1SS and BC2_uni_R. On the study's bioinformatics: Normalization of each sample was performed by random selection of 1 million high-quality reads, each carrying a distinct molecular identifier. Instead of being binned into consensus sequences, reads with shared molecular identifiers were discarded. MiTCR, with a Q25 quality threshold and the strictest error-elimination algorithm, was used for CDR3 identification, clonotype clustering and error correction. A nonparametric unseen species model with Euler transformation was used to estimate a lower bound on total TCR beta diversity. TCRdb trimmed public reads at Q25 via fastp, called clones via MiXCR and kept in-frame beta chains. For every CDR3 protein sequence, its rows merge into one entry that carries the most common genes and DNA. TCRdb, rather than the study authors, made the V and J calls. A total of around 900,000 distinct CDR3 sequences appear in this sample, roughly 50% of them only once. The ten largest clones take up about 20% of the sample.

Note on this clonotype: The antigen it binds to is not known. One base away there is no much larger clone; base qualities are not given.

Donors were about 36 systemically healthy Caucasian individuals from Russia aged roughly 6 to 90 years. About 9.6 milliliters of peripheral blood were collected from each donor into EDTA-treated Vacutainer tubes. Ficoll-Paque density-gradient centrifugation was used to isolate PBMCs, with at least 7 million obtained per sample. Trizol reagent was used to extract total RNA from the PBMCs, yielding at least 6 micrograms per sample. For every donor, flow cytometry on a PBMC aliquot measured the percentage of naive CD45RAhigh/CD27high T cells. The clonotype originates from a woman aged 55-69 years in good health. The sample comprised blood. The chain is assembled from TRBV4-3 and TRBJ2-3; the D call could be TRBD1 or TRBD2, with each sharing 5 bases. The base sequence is TGCGCCAGCAGCCAAGTGGGACGACAGAGAAACACAGATACGCAGTATTTT. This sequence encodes CASSQVGRQRNTDTQYF.